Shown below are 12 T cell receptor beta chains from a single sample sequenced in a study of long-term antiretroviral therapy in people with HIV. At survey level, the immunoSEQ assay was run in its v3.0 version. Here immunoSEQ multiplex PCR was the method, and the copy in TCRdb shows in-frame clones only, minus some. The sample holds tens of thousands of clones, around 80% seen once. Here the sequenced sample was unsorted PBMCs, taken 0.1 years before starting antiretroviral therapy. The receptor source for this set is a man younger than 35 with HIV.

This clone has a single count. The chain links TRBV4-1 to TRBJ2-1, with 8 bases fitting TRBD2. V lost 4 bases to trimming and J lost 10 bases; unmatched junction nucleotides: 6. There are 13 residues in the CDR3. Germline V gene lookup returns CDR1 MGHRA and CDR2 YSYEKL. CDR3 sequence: CASSPSGGGEQFF. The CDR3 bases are TGCGCCAGCAGCCCCAGCGGGGGCGGAGAGCAGTTCTTC.

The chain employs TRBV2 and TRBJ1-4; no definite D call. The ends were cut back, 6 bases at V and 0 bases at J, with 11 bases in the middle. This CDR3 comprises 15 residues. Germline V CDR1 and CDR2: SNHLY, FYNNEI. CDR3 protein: CASRETLTTNEKLFF. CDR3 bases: TGTGCCAGCAGAGAGACACTTACAACTAATGAAAAACTGTTTTTT.

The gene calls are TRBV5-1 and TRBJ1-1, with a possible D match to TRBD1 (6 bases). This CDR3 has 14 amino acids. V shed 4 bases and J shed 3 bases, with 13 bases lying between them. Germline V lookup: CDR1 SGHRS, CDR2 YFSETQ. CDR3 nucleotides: TGCGCCAGCAGCGTACAGGGATTATACACTGAAGCTTTCTTT. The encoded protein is CASSVQGLYTEAFF. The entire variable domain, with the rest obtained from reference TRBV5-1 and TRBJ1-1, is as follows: KAGVTQTPRYLIKTRGQQVTLSCSPISGHRSVSWYQQTPGQGLQFLFEYFSETQRNKGNFPGRFSGRQFSNSRSEMNVSTLELGDSALYLCASSVQGLYTEAFFGQGTRLTVV.

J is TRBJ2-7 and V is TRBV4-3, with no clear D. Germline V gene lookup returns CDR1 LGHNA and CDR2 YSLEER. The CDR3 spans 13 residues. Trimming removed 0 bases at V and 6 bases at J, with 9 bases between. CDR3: CASSQEGWSEQYF. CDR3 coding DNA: TGCGCCAGCAGCCAAGAAGGTTGGAGCGAGCAGTACTTC.

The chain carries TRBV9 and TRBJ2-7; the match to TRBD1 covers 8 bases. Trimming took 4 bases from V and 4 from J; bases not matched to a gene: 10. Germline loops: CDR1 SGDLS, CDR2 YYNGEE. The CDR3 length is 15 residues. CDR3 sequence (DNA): TGTGCCAGCAGCCCTGGGGCAGGGGGCTTATACGAGCAGTACTTC. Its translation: CASSPGAGGLYEQYF.

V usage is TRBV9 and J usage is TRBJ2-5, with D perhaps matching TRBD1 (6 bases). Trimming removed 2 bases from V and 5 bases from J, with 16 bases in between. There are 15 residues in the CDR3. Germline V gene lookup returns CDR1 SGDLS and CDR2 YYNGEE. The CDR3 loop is CASSVEGRRGETQYF. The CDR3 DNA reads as TGTGCCAGCAGCGTCGAGGGCCGTAGGGGGGAGACCCAGTACTTC. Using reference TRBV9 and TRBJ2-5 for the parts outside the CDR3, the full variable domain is DSGVTQTPKHLITATGQRVTLRCSPRSGDLSVYWYQQSLDQGLQFLIQYYNGEERAKGNILERFSAQQFPDLHSELNLSSLELGDSALYFCASSVEGRRGETQYFGPGTRLLVL.

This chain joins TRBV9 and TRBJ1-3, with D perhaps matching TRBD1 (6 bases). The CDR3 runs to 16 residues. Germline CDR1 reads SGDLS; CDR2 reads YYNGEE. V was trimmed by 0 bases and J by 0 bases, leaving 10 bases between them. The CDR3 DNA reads TGTGCCAGCAGCGTAGAAAACAGGGCCTCTGGAAACACCATATATTTT. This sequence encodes CASSVENRASGNTIYF. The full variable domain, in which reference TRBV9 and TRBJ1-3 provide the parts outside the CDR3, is DSGVTQTPKHLITATGQRVTLRCSPRSGDLSVYWYQQSLDQGLQFLIQYYNGEERAKGNILERFSAQQFPDLHSELNLSSLELGDSALYFCASSVENRASGNTIYFGEGSWLTVV.

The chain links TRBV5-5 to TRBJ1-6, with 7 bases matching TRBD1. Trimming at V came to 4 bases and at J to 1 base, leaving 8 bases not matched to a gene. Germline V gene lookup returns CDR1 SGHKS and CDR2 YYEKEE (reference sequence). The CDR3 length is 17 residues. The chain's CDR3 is CASSHRDSLSYNSPLHF. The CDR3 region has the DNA TGTGCCAGCAGCCATAGGGACAGCCTATCCTATAATTCACCCCTCCACTTT.

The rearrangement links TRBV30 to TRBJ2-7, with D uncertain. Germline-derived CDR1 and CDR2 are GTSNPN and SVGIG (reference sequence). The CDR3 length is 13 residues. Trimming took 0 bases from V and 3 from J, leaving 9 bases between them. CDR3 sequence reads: CAWSVLGFYEQYF. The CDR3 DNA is TGTGCCTGGAGTGTATTGGGGTTCTACGAGCAGTACTTC.

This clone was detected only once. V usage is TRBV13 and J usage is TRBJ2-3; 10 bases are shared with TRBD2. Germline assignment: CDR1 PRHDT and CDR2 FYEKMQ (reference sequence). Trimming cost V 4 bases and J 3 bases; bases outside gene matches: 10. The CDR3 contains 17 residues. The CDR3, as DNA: TGTGCCAGCAGCTATAATAGCGGGAGGAGCGGAACAGATACGCAGTATTTT. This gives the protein CASSYNSGRSGTDTQYF.

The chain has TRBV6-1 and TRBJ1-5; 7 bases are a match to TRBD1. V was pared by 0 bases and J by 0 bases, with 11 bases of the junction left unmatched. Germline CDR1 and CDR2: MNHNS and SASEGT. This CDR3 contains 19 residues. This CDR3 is CASSEALRDRLYSNQPQHF. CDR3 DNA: TGTGCCAGCAGTGAAGCGCTCCGGGACAGACTATATAGCAATCAGCCCCAGCATTTT.

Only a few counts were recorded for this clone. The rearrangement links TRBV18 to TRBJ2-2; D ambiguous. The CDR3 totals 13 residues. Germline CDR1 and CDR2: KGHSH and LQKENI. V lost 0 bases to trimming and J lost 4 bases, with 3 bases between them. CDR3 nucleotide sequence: TGTGCCAGCTCACCACCGAGCACCGGGGAGCTGTTTTTT. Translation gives CASSPPSTGELFF.